This T cell receptor beta chain appears in the sequencing data of a study of cytomegalovirus exposure and HLA in healthy donors. Some clones are missing from TCRdb's copy, which holds only in-frame ones; the method was immunoSEQ multiplex PCR. The sample contains over 200,000 clones, 75% to 90% of which appear only once. CDR1 and CDR2 from the germline V gene are SGDLS and YYNGEE. The CDR3 extends over 14 amino acids. Trimming stripped 2 bases from V and 12 bases from J, with 18 bases between. A note on this clone: The antigen is undetermined.

Whole-study findings and limits: Reported results showed that the classifier diagnosed cytomegalovirus status with high specificity and sensitivity.

The rearrangement uses TRBV9 and TRBJ2-1; D not resolved. The receptor comes from a woman in her twenties or thirties in good health and CMV-seropositive. Sequenced input: PBMCs. For the CDR3, the DNA is TGTGCCAGCAGCGTGATCAAAAATCAGATTGGGCAGTTCTTC. Protein sequence: CASSVIKNQIGQFF.